The rows below give T cell receptor beta chains drawn from one sample of a study of cytomegalovirus exposure and HLA in healthy donors. Libraries were prepared by immunoSEQ multiplex PCR; TCRdb keeps only in-frame clonotypes and omits some of them. In the table there are 220,000 or so clones, approximately 88% of which are singletons. Material: PBMCs. These receptors all come from a woman younger than 45 in good health and CMV-seropositive. CDR3s include the opening cysteine and the closing phenylalanine or tryptophan.

v_gene	j_gene	CDR3aa
TRBV7-9	TRBJ1-5	CASSLQGQPQHF
TRBV5-6	TRBJ1-5	CASSLYQVNQPQHF
TRBV9	TRBJ2-5	CASSVVTPSGKETQYF
TRBV9	TRBJ2-3	CASSRGASGRARHTDTQYF
TRBV6-1	TRBJ2-2	CASSRGQGRTGELFF
TRBV7-9	TRBJ1-1	CASSYPGGRNTEAFF
TRBV5-6	TRBJ1-3	CASSYGFVSGNTIYF
TRBV4-1	TRBJ2-3	CASSQGQFTDTQYF
TRBV2	TRBJ2-7	CASRGPSIGSYEQYF
TRBV28	TRBJ2-7	CASSLGFRYEQYF
TRBV30	TRBJ2-4	CAWSEGLAKNIQYF
TRBV28	TRBJ2-5	CASSLEEETQYF
TRBV27	TRBJ2-1	CASSLTSRTDHIHEQFF
TRBV7-9	TRBJ2-7	CASRSNRGLSEQYF
TRBV4-1	TRBJ2-7	CASSSRAGEQYF
TRBV4-3	TRBJ1-5	CASSQVWRGPQPQHF
TRBV25-1	TRBJ2-2	CASSDPELDSGELFF
TRBV11-3	TRBJ2-3	CASSTQSGRATDTQYF
TRBV7-2	TRBJ2-7	CASSPNMLEQYF
TRBV2	TRBJ2-7	CASYPSPERGHSYEQYF
TRBV2	TRBJ1-2	CASSGSYGGYTF
TRBV6-6	TRBJ2-7	CASSYSTGLEQYF
TRBV6-4	TRBJ1-1	CASSEIPNTEAFF
TRBV30	TRBJ2-5	CAWGLAGGTETQYF
TRBV7-8	TRBJ2-1	CASSSGYLGNEQFF
TRBV15	TRBJ1-1	CATSFGGLGAEAFF
TRBV29-1	TRBJ1-1	CSVVRERGDTEAFF
TRBV6-5	TRBJ2-7	CASSYGQHYEQYF
TRBV29-1	TRBJ1-2	CSVPSRDGYTF
TRBV4-1	TRBJ2-1	CASSQGGRGRYNEQFF
TRBV27	TRBJ2-7	CASTPARDRLTYEQYF
TRBV27	TRBJ2-1	CASIPSGGYNEQFF
TRBV18	TRBJ2-7	CASSPSDVLYEQYF
TRBV29-1	TRBJ1-1	CSVVKVNTEAFF
TRBV2	TRBJ2-1	CASNENNEQFF
TRBV11-3	TRBJ1-1	CASSHGTVAEAFF
TRBV30	TRBJ2-7	CAWSFRLTYEQYF
TRBV7-3	TRBJ2-3	CASSDRGVTDTQYF
TRBV28	TRBJ2-7	CASREPTGGGFEQYF
TRBV6-5	TRBJ1-1	CASSSLNQGGRAFF
TRBV28	TRBJ2-6	CASSNGWSGANVLTF
TRBV6-4	TRBJ2-1	CASSDSGRRVHEQFF
TRBV7-2	TRBJ2-7	CASSLPGLGEQYF
TRBV4-3	TRBJ2-1	CASSQDRSGPRLYNEQFF
TRBV4-2	TRBJ2-2	CASSQEIHLRATGELFF
TRBV11-2	TRBJ2-7	CASSLVGEQYF
TRBV5-1	TRBJ1-4	CASSAASTNEKLFF
TRBV4-1	TRBJ1-5	CASSQQKDSFNQPQHF
TRBV7-2	TRBJ2-1	CASSLQLYNEQFF
TRBV9	TRBJ2-2	CASSFNHGGSRTGELFF
TRBV9	TRBJ2-1	CASSVDGTYNEQFF
TRBV5-4	TRBJ2-7	CASSPGPAYEQYF
TRBV11-3	TRBJ2-2	CASSFQPDRNTGELFF
TRBV13	TRBJ1-2	CASSIGSDYGYTF